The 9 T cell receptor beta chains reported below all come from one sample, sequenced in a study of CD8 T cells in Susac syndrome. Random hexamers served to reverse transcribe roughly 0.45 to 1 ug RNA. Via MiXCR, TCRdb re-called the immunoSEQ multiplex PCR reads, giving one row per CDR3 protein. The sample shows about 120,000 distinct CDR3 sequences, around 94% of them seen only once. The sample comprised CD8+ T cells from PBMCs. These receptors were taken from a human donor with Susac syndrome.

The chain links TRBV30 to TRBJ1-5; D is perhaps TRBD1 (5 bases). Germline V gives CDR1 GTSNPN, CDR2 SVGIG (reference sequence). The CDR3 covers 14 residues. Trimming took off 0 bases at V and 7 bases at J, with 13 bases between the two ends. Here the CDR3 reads CAWSVQAGFQPQHF. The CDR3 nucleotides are TGTGCCTGGAGTGTACAGGCGGGGTTCCAGCCCCAGCATTTT.

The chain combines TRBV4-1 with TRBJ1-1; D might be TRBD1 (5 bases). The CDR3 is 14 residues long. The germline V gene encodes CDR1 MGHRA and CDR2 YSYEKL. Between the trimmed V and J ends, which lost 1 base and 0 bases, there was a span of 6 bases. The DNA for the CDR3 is TGCGCCAGCAGCCAAGGACAGATGAACACTGAAGCTTTCTTT. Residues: CASSQGQMNTEAFF.

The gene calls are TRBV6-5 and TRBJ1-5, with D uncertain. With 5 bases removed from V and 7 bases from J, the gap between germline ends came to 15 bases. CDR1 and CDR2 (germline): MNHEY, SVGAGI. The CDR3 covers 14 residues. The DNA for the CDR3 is TGTGCCAGCAGTGACGCGGAGGTCGGGCAGCCCCAGCATTTT. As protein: CASSDAEVGQPQHF.

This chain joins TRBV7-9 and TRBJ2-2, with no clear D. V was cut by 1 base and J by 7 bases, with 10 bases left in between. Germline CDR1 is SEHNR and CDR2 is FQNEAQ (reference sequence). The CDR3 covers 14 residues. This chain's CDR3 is CASSLDPKDGELFF. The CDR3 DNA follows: TGTGCCAGCAGCTTAGACCCAAAGGACGGGGAGCTGTTTTTT.

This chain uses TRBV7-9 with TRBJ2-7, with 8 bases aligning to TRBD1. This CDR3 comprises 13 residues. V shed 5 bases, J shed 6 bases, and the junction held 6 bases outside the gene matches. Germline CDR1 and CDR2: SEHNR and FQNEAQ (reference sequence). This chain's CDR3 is CASSPGQGTEQYF. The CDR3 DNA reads TGTGCCAGCAGCCCAGGACAGGGCACCGAGCAGTACTTC.

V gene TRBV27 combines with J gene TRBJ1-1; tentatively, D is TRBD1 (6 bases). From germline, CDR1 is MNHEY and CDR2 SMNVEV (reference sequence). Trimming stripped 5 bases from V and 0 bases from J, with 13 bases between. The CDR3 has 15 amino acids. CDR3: CASSSAGVVNTEAFF. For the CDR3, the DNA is TGTGCCAGCAGTAGCGCAGGGGTGGTGAACACTGAAGCTTTCTTT.

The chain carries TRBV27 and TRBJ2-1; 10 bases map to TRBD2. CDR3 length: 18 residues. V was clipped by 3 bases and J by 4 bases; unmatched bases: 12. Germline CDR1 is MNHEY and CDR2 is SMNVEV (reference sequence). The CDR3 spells CASSLVGLAGVYYNEQFF. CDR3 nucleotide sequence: TGTGCCAGCAGTTTGGTGGGGCTAGCGGGGGTGTATTACAATGAGCAGTTCTTC.

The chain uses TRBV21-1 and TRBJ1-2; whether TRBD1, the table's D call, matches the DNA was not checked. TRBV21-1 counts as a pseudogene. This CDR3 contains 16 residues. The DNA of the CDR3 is TGTGCCAGCAGCAGACCGGGACAGGGGAGTAACTATGGCTACACCTTC. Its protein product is CASSRPGQGSNYGYTF.

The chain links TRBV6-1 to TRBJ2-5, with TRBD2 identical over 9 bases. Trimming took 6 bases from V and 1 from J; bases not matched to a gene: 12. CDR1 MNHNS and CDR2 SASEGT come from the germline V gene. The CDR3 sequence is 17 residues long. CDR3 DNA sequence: TGTGCCAGCAGCCCCGGTGGGTCTAGCGGGGCCCAAGAGACCCAGTACTTC. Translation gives CASSPGGSSGAQETQYF.